The TCR beta chain described here comes from a study of blood T cell repertoires in COVID-19. The germline V gene has CDR1 LNHDA and CDR2 SQIVND (reference sequence). Trimming left V 4 bases short and J 0 bases short, with 13 bases between. CDR3 length: 16 residues. Repertoires were generated with immunoSEQ multiplex PCR, while TCRdb's copy carries only in-frame clones and drops some. In the table there are 210,000 or so clones, more than 70% of which are singletons. The TCR originated in a woman aged 55-69 years with acute or convalescent COVID-19. The gene calls are TRBV19 and TRBJ1-5; weak D call: TRBD1 (5 bases). Source material: peripheral blood. CDR3 sequence: CASSRSQGLSNQPQHF. CDR3 DNA sequence: TGTGCCAGTAGTAGGTCGCAGGGACTTAGCAATCAGCCCCAGCATTTT.